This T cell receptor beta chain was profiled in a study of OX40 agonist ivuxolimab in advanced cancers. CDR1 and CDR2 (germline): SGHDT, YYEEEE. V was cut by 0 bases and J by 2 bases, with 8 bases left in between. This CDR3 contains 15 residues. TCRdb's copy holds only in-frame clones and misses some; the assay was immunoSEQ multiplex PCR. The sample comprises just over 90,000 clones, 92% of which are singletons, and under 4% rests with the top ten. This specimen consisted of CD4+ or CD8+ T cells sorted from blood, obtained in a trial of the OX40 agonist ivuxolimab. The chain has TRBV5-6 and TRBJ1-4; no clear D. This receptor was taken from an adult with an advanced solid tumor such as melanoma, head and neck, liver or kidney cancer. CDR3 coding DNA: TGTGCCAGCAGCTTGGTGGGGTCTACTAATGAAAAACTGTTTTTT. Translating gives CASSLVGSTNEKLFF.